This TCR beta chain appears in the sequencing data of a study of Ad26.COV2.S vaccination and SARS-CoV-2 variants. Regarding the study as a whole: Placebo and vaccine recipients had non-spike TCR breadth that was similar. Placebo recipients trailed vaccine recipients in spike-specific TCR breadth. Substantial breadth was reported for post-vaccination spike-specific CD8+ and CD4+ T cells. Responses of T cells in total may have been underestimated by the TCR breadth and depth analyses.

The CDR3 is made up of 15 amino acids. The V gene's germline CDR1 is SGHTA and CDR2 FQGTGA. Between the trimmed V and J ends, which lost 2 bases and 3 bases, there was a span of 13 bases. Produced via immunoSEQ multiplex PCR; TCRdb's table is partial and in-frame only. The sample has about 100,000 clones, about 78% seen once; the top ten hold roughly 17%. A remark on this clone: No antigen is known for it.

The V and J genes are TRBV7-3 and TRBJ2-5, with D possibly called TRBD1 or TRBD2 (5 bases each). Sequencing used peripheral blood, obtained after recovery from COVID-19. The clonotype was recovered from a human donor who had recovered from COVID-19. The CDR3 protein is CASSLGTVGEETQYF. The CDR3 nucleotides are TGTGCCAGCAGCTTAGGGACGGTTGGGGAAGAGACCCAGTACTTC.